The T cell receptor (beta chain) described here comes from a study of blood T cell repertoires in COVID-19. Overall study: Sites across the United States, Italy and Spain contributed samples from acute and convalescent COVID-19. Nucleic acid was either cDNA or gDNA, and it came from T cells, B-cell-depleted T cells, or PBMCs.

Unmatched junction bases numbered 7, after V lost 4 bases and J lost 8 bases. Germline CDR1 reads WSHSY; CDR2 reads SAAADI. This CDR3 has 13 amino acids. Original processing notes: Estimated nucleated cell counts came from reference gene primer amplification. Using immunoSEQ multiplex PCR, the repertoire was profiled, and TCRdb retains in-frame clones only, with some absent. V, J and clone size are taken as reported in that table, and D and trimming were inferred from the DNA itself. The sample shows hundreds of thousands of clones, roughly four fifths of them seen only once. The receptor's source is a woman aged 70 to 79 with acute or convalescent COVID-19. Material for sequencing was peripheral blood. J is TRBJ1-2 and V is TRBV10-2; 7 bases line up with TRBD1. This chain's CDR3 is CASSGNRGRGYTF. CDR3 nucleotides: TGCGCCAGCAGTGGTAACAGGGGCCGAGGCTACACCTTC.